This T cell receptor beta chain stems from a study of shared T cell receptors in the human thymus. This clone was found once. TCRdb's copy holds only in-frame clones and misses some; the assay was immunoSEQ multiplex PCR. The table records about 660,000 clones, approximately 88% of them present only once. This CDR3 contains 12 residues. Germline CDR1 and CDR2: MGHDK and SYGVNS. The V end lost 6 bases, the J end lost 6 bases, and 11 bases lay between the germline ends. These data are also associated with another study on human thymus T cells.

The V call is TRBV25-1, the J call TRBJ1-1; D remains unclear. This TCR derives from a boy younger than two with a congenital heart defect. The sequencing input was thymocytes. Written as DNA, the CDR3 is TGTGCCAGCAGATCCCCGCGATCTGAAGCTTTCTTT. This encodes CASRSPRSEAFF.